This T cell receptor (beta chain) was sequenced for a study of PD-1 blockade in classical Hodgkin lymphoma. The CDR3 length is 11 residues. J was trimmed by 6 bases and V by 5 bases; bases with no gene match: 1. The V gene's germline CDR1 is GTSNPN and CDR2 SVGIG (reference sequence). Study conclusions and caveats: Repertoire differences have undefined causes, possibly disease activity or prior therapy. At baseline, newly diagnosed patients reportedly showed less TCR diversity than healthy donors. Similar baseline diversity was found in complete responders and newly diagnosed patients.

Method: immunoSEQ multiplex PCR; TCRdb's copy keeps in-frame clones and lacks some. The table has about 110,000 clones, 70% to 90% seen once. Autologous stem cell transplantation was followed by relapse in every patient, and brentuximab vedotin exposure varied. Worth noting for this clone: Its antigen is not known.

The V call is TRBV30, the J call TRBJ1-1, with 9 nucleotides matching TRBD1. The clonotype comes from a human donor with classical Hodgkin lymphoma. This specimen was peripheral blood mononuclear cells (PBMCs), taken before the second cycle of nivolumab. The CDR3 DNA reads TGTGCCTGGCGGACAGGGGCTGAAGCTTTCTTT. Translation: CAWRTGAEAFF.